This T cell receptor (beta chain) emerged from a study of shared clonotypes between healthy human individuals. In the study's own analysis: Without quality scores, immunoSEQ junctional reads could not be filtered like full-length reads. Data came from immunoSEQ multiplex PCR; TCRdb stores just in-frame clones and leaves some out. The D gene and trimming were derived from the DNA, and the V and J assignments and clone size from that table. The sample lists some 2,100,000 clones; under 97% were seen once. This receptor was taken from a man younger than 35 in good health. Sequencing was performed on naive CD4+ T cells sorted from blood. The subset here: CD45RA+ positively selected.

CDR3 sequence reads: CASSLDPGSADQPQHF. The CDR3, as DNA: TGCGCCAGCAGCTTGGACCCAGGGTCGGCGGATCAGCCCCAGCATTTT. V and J are TRBV5-1 and TRBJ1-5, with a tentative D call TRBD1 (5 bases). Germline lookup yields CDR1 SGHRS and CDR2 YFSETQ. This CDR3 has 16 amino acids. Trimming stripped 0 bases from V and 5 bases from J, with 15 bases between.